The TCR beta chain under discussion was sequenced for a study of CD8+ T cells in alopecia areata. Findings and limits, study-wide: A great number of expanded lesional clones endured in scalp and blood during tofacitinib. Lesional scalp, especially alopecia totalis/universalis, showed higher clonality than normal scalp.

Following extraction, RNA underwent reverse transcription to cDNA, which served as the sequencing template. The repertoire was sequenced with immunoSEQ multiplex PCR; TCRdb's copy has only in-frame clones and lacks some. The table shows around 100,000 clones, with roughly 45% occurring only once. Documented treatment: oral pan-JAK inhibitor, 5-10 mg twice daily. A note on this clone: What it recognizes is unknown.

The CDR3 loop spans 14 amino acids. Germline V lookup: CDR1 SGHVS, CDR2 FNYEAQ. The V and J ends lost 7 bases and 0 bases, in that order; junction bases with no gene match: 4. This sample comprised CD8+ T cells sorted from blood, obtained at week 24, from a patient treated with tofacitinib. V usage is TRBV7-6 and J usage is TRBJ1-2; 8 bases map to TRBD1. The sequence was collected from a human donor with alopecia areata. This CDR3 is CASKPQGANYGYTF. CDR3 coding DNA: TGTGCCAGCAAACCACAGGGGGCTAACTATGGCTACACCTTC.